A single sample gave rise to the 28 T cell receptor beta chains below, sequenced in a study of cytomegalovirus exposure and HLA in healthy donors. The PCR ran on 60 Vbeta and 13 Jbeta primers. The table came from immunoSEQ multiplex PCR; TCRdb's copy has only in-frame clones and leaves some out. The data contain about 180,000 clones, around three quarters of them singletons. What was sequenced was PBMCs. The origin of the receptors is a woman aged 25-40 years in good health and CMV-seropositive.

The CDR3, as DNA: TGTGCCAGTAGTATAGGAGGGTTGGGGAGAGCTACGCAGTATTTT. Encoded protein: CASSIGGLGRATQYF. The chain carries TRBV19 and TRBJ2-3; TRBD2 might be the D (5 bases). The V gene's germline CDR1 is LNHDA and CDR2 SQIVND (reference sequence). The length of the CDR3 is 15 residues. The V gene lost 1 base and the J gene lost 8 bases, with 16 bases spanning the gap.

V usage is TRBV11-2 and J usage is TRBJ2-7; 12 bases are shared with TRBD2. The CDR3 extends over 14 amino acids. V lost 5 bases, J lost 5 bases, and 4 bases stayed unmatched. Looked up from germline, CDR1 is SGHAT and CDR2 is FQNNGV. The CDR3 DNA reads as TGTGCCAGCAGCCTTCCTAGCGGGGGGGACGAGCAGTACTTC. It specifies CASSLPSGGDEQYF.

The V call is TRBV9, the J call TRBJ1-3, with D perhaps matching TRBD1 (5 bases). The germline V gene has CDR1 SGDLS and CDR2 YYNGEE. Between the trimmed V and J ends, which lost 4 bases and 0 bases, there was a span of 11 bases. CDR3 length equals 15 residues. CDR3 amino acids: CASSPGLPSGNTIYF. The CDR3 DNA reads as TGTGCCAGCAGCCCGGGACTGCCCTCTGGAAACACCATATATTTT.

The gene calls are TRBV7-6 and TRBJ1-4; D unresolved. CDR3 size: 17 residues. Germline CDR1 SGHVS, CDR2 FNYEAQ. Trimming stripped 3 bases from V and 0 bases from J, with 14 bases between. The CDR3 loop reads CASSLSYTVATNEKLFF. CDR3 nucleotides: TGTGCCAGCAGCTTGAGTTATACGGTTGCAACTAATGAAAAACTGTTTTTT.

This sequence joins TRBV5-8 and TRBJ1-5; 7 bases map to TRBD1. Trimming took 2 bases from V and 1 from J; bases not matched to a gene: 12. Germline-derived CDR1 and CDR2 are SGHTS and YDEGEE. This CDR3 contains 18 residues. The DNA for the CDR3 is TGTGCCAGCAGCTTCGAGCTACAGGGGACACCGAGCAATCAGCCCCAGCATTTT. Amino acid sequence: CASSFELQGTPSNQPQHF.

This clone showed up just once. The chain is built from TRBV9 and TRBJ2-5; D is possibly TRBD2 (6 bases). The CDR3 consists of 16 residues. Germline V CDR1 and CDR2: SGDLS, YYNGEE. Trimming took 0 bases from V and 2 from J, leaving 14 bases between them. The CDR3, as DNA: TGTGCCAGCAGCGTAGCAGTCGGGGGAAGACAAGAGACCCAGTACTTC. Its translation: CASSVAVGGRQETQYF.

This clone came up once. The CDR3 is CASSQARTSGGVYNEQFF. CDR3 in DNA: TGTGCCAGCAGCCAGGCTCGAACTAGCGGGGGGGTCTACAATGAGCAGTTCTTC. The chain combines TRBV7-2 with TRBJ2-1; TRBD2 matches at 13 bases. Losses at the gene ends were 5 bases for V and 3 bases for J; bases not matched to a gene: 10. The CDR3 has 18 residues. Looked up from germline, CDR1 is SGHTA and CDR2 is FQGNSA.

Here the CDR3 DNA reads TGTGCCAGCAGCCCACGTCCGGGAGACCCTGGCTACACCTTC. Its translation: CASSPRPGDPGYTF. The rearrangement uses TRBV7-6 and TRBJ1-2, with no clear D. This CDR3 contains 14 residues. CDR1 and CDR2 from the germline V gene are SGHVS and FNYEAQ. The V end lost 5 bases, the J end lost 7 bases, and 17 bases lay between the germline ends. Looking up the rest from reference TRBV7-6 and TRBJ1-2 gives the full variable domain: GAGVSQSPRYKVTKRGQDVALRCDPISGHVSLYWYRQALGQGPEFLTYFNYEAQQDKSGLPNDRFSAERPEGSISTLTIQRTEQRDSAMYRCASSPRPGDPGYTFGSGTRLTVV.

V and J are TRBV7-2 and TRBJ2-1, with D unresolved. This CDR3 has 16 residues. Germline V gene data show CDR1 as SGHTA and CDR2 as FQGNSA. The V gene lost 3 bases and the J gene lost 0 bases, with 12 bases spanning the gap. The CDR3 sequence: CASSFLYSSSYNEQFF. CDR3 bases: TGTGCCAGCAGCTTTCTATACAGCAGCTCCTACAATGAGCAGTTCTTC.

The chain joins TRBV6-1 to TRBJ1-1; TRBD1 aligns across 8 bases. Trimming at V came to 2 bases and at J to 6 bases, leaving 11 bases not matched to a gene. Germline values: CDR1 MNHNS, CDR2 SASEGT. This CDR3 is 16 amino acids long. The CDR3 DNA reads TGTGCCAGCAGTGAACAGGGGGCTATAATTAAGTCTGAAGCTTTCTTT. This sequence encodes CASSEQGAIIKSEAFF.

This clone has only a few counts. The rearrangement links TRBV29-1 to TRBJ2-3; D is unresolved. This CDR3 spans 15 amino acids. CDR1 and CDR2 (germline): SQVTM, ANQGSEA. Trimming removed 6 bases from V and 6 bases from J, with 22 bases in between. The CDR3 DNA follows: TGCAGCGTCTCTCCCTTTCTCAGCGTGCAGGATACGCAGTATTTT. Protein product: CSVSPFLSVQDTQYF.

The V and J genes are TRBV11-3 and TRBJ2-1, with 10 bases matching TRBD2. The CDR3 totals 15 residues. CDR1 is SGHNT, CDR2 YENEEA, per germline. Germline trimming cut 5 bases from V and 9 bases from J; bases unmatched to any gene: 10. The CDR3 loop is CASSPRAGGPREQFF. In DNA, the CDR3 is TGTGCCAGCAGCCCCCGAGCGGGGGGGCCGCGTGAGCAGTTCTTC.

The J gene is TRBJ2-7, the V gene TRBV4-3, with D tentatively TRBD2 (6 bases). Germline V CDR1 and CDR2: LGHNA, YSLEER. The germline V and J ends were trimmed by 0 bases and 3 bases, with 12 bases remaining between them. This CDR3 is built from 15 residues. CDR3 sequence: CASSQDTQGLYEQYF. The CDR3 coding sequence is TGCGCCAGCAGCCAAGATACCCAGGGACTCTACGAGCAGTACTTC.

The rearrangement joins TRBV4-1 to TRBJ1-6, with 9 bases matching TRBD1. Trimming removed 0 bases from V and 2 bases from J; junction bases left unmatched: 11. Germline assignment: CDR1 MGHRA and CDR2 YSYEKL. This CDR3 is 20 amino acids long. The CDR3 sequence is CASSQDPPLTGGAYNSPLHF. The CDR3 DNA is TGCGCCAGCAGCCAAGATCCCCCTCTAACAGGGGGCGCCTATAATTCACCCCTCCACTTT.

The chain couples TRBV7-9 to TRBJ2-3, with 9 bases matching TRBD1. The germline CDR1 and CDR2 sequences are SEHNR and FQNEAQ (reference sequence). The trim removed 2 bases at V and 5 bases at J, leaving 5 bases unmatched. The CDR3 length is 15 residues. CDR3 sequence: CASSLLGTGRDTQYF. In DNA form, the CDR3 reads TGTGCCAGCAGCTTATTAGGGACAGGGAGAGATACGCAGTATTTT.

The chain recombines TRBV6-4 with TRBJ2-5; D remains unclear. This CDR3 is 11 amino acids long. Germline CDR1 is MRHNA and CDR2 is SNTAGT. Trimming pared 8 bases from V and 5 bases from J, leaving 9 bases between. CDR3 sequence: CASAPRETQYF. The CDR3, as DNA: TGTGCCAGCGCTCCCCGGGAGACCCAGTACTTC.

This sequence joins TRBV19 and TRBJ1-1; no definite D call. Deletions cut 2 bases from V and 0 bases from J, with 13 bases between. Germline V gives CDR1 LNHDA, CDR2 SQIVND (reference sequence). There are 16 residues in the CDR3. CDR3 sequence reads: CASSIRKEQLNTEAFF. The CDR3 DNA reads TGTGCCAGTAGTATAAGAAAGGAACAGTTGAACACTGAAGCTTTCTTT.

The chain links TRBV10-3 to TRBJ1-2; tentatively, D is TRBD1 (5 bases). CDR1 and CDR2 (germline): ENHRY, SYGVKD. The CDR3 length is 15 residues. Trimming pared 3 bases from V and 5 bases from J, leaving 16 bases between. The CDR3 DNA sequence: TGTGCCATCAGTGATGGGTCTTCTTCAGGGTATGGCTACACCTTC. Protein sequence: CAISDGSSSGYGYTF.

The chain links TRBV11-2 to TRBJ2-5; the D is unclear. The V end was cut by 5 bases, the J end by 4 bases, with 5 bases between. Looked up from germline, CDR1 is SGHAT and CDR2 is FQNNGV. The CDR3 is 11 amino acids. The CDR3 spells CASSPGETQYF. CDR3 bases: TGTGCCAGCAGCCCCGGAGAGACCCAGTACTTC.

There are a few counts of this clone. The chain is built from TRBV19 and TRBJ1-6; D is uncertain. This CDR3 has 15 amino acids. V was trimmed by 6 bases and J by 5 bases, leaving 14 bases between them. Germline V gene data show CDR1 as LNHDA and CDR2 as SQIVND (reference sequence). CDR3 nucleotide sequence: TGTGCCAGTAGGACCTGGGAGGGAAATAATTCACCCCTCCACTTT. Its translation is CASRTWEGNNSPLHF.

The chain employs TRBV18 and TRBJ2-5; D unclear. The CDR3 loop spans 13 amino acids. CDR1 is KGHSH, CDR2 LQKENI, per germline. V lost 3 bases to trimming and J lost 5 bases, with 10 bases between them. Here the CDR3 reads CASSPESWETQYF. CDR3 coding DNA: TGTGCCAGCTCACCCGAGTCATGGGAGACCCAGTACTTC. Full variable domain (rest looked up from reference TRBV18 and TRBJ2-5): NAGVMQNPRHLVRRRGQEARLRCSPMKGHSHVYWYRQLPEEGLKFMVYLQKENIIDESGMPKERFSAEFPKEGPSILRIQQVVRGDSAAYFCASSPESWETQYFGPGTRLLVL.

The chain combines TRBV11-2 with TRBJ2-5; TRBD2 matches 13 bases. Germline values: CDR1 SGHAT, CDR2 FQNNGV. This CDR3 is 16 amino acids long. Trimming took 5 bases from V and 3 from J; bases not matched to a gene: 6. CDR3 DNA: TGTGCCAGCAGCAATCTACTAGCGGGGGGGGAAGAGACCCAGTACTTC. It translates to CASSNLLAGGEETQYF.

V gene TRBV30 combines with J gene TRBJ2-7; TRBD2 matches at 11 bases. The ends lost 3 bases at V and 5 bases at J; junction bases unmatched: 6. Germline assignment: CDR1 GTSNPN and CDR2 SVGIG (reference sequence). The CDR3 is 14 amino acids. The CDR3 reads CAWRGSGGAHEQYF. CDR3 nucleotide sequence: TGTGCCTGGAGGGGTAGCGGGGGGGCCCACGAGCAGTACTTC. Full variable domain (rest looked up from reference TRBV30 and TRBJ2-7): SQTIHQWPATLVQPVGSPLSLECTVEGTSNPNLYWYRQAAGRGLQLLFYSVGIGQISSEVPQNLSASRPQDRQFILSSKKLLLSDSGFYLCAWRGSGGAHEQYFGPGTRLTVT.

About this clone: Compared with germline, one end of the junction differs, possibly owing to a read error. The chain employs TRBV15 and TRBJ1-2, with 9 positions matching TRBD1. The germline gives CDR1 LNHNV, CDR2 YYDKDF (reference sequence). The CDR3 is 14 amino acids. The CDR3 sequence is CASSEDRGPYGYTF. The CDR3 region has the DNA TGTGCCTCCAGCGAGGACAGGGGACCCTATGGCTACACCTTC.

V is TRBV2 and J is TRBJ1-5, with D possibly being TRBD1 (5 bases). This CDR3 contains 13 residues. V shed 0 bases and J shed 11 bases, with 11 bases lying between them. Germline loops: CDR1 SNHLY, CDR2 FYNNEI. This chain's CDR3 is CASSEALGGTQHF. The CDR3 coding sequence is TGTGCCAGCAGTGAAGCGCTTGGGGGGACCCAGCATTTT.

V usage is TRBV27 and J usage is TRBJ1-6, with 7 bases that match TRBD1. The CDR3 is 14 amino acids. Germline CDR1 MNHEY, CDR2 SMNVEV (reference sequence). V was pared by 8 bases and J by 4 bases, with 5 bases of the junction left unmatched. The CDR3 loop is CASSSRGYNSPLHF. DNA of the CDR3: TGTGCCAGCTCCTCCAGGGGGTATAATTCACCCCTCCACTTT.

The chain carries TRBV4-3 and TRBJ2-7, with 8 positions matching TRBD1. Germline V gene lookup returns CDR1 LGHNA and CDR2 YSLEER. The ends lost 0 bases at V and 1 base at J; junction bases unmatched: 2. The CDR3 sequence is 15 residues long. CDR3 sequence (DNA): TGCGCCAGCAGCCAAGATAGGACAGGGTCCTACGAGCAGTACTTC. Translating gives CASSQDRTGSYEQYF.

The gene calls are TRBV4-2 and TRBJ1-5; 8 bases agree with TRBD1. CDR1 is LGHNA, CDR2 YNFKEQ, per germline. The CDR3 is 17 amino acids. The V and J ends lost 0 bases and 4 bases, in that order; junction bases with no gene match: 8. CDR3 in DNA: TGTGCCAGCAGCCAAGACCGATGGACAGGGACAAATCAGCCCCAGCATTTT. Its translation is CASSQDRWTGTNQPQHF.